This TCR beta chain stems from a study of molecular identifiers for immune sequencing clone quantification. Study overall: Five portions were made in replicates from RNA of roughly 21,000 or 96,000 naive CD8 cells, and four underwent sequencing. Study findings and constraints: In CMV-specific effectors, clones above 20 copies held over 98% of molecules; naive, under 1%.

Details on this clonotype: The antigen is unknown. The junction departs from the called germline gene at one end, perhaps through a read error.

Germline V gene sequence: CDR1 LNHDA, CDR2 SQIVND (reference sequence). The CDR3 runs to 15 residues. The authors built bulk TCR libraries by previously described methods with listed TCR primers. MiXCR was run by TCRdb on the PCR reads, yielding one entry per CDR3 protein. This table has about 330,000 distinct CDR3 sequences, 24% appearing once. The sequenced sample consisted of naive CD8+ T cells from blood, with Jurkat cell RNA spiked in. Noted subset: FACS-sorted CD8+CD4-CCR7+CD45RA+ naive T cells. This chain joins TRBV19 and TRBJ2-3; 9 nucleotides match TRBD2. The receptor was isolated from a human donor in good health. Some libraries in this study had Jurkat cell RNA spiked in. CDR3 sequence (DNA): TGTGCCAGTAGTATGGAACTAGCGGGCTCAGATCCGCAGTATTTT. As protein: CASSMELAGSDPQYF.